The clone carrying this TCR beta chain is medium-sized by share. The source of the sample is a study of immune characterization of retroperitoneal liposarcoma. Germline CDR1 and CDR2: MNHNS and SASEGT. The CDR3 is made up of 19 amino acids. J lost 3 bases, V lost 2 bases, and 13 bases had no gene match. One entry per CDR3 protein results from TCRdb running MiXCR on the PCR reads. The sample lists 8,500 to 11,000 distinct CDR3 sequences; 28% were seen once. Sequenced material: tumor tissue. The TCR comes from a female donor with retroperitoneal liposarcoma. The chain couples TRBV6-1 to TRBJ2-3, with 11 bases that match TRBD1. The CDR3 region is CASSELSSPGQGVTDTQYF. The CDR3 region has the DNA TGTGCCAGCAGTGAACTAAGTTCCCCGGGACAGGGGGTGACAGATACGCAGTATTTT.